The clone carrying this T cell receptor beta chain was counted at least ten times. Its specificity is unknown. The data stem from a study of T cell repertoires in cytomegalovirus infection. Study summary: Evidence of both CMV infection and a matching HLA type came from public TCR beta signatures.

Study-wide results and limits: Carriage of CMV together with the relevant HLA was identifiable through cumulative public TCR beta family frequency. The ex vivo response showed dominance by HLA-C-restricted CMV-specific TCR beta clonotypes.

CDR3 length equals 14 residues. With V trimmed by 5 bases and J by 7 bases, 4 bases remained unmatched. CDR1 and CDR2 (germline): SEHNR, FQNEAQ (reference sequence). TCRdb re-called the reads through MiXCR, storing one row per CDR3 protein. The sample includes some 320,000 distinct CDR3 sequences, over 7.5% of them seen just once. This receptor was identified in a human donor in good health (CMV status not recorded). Some clones in this sample may be carry-over from other donors' samples. Input material: PBMCs. The chain carries TRBV7-9 and TRBJ1-4; 10 bases are shared with TRBD1. The CDR3 DNA is TGTGCCAGCAGCCTGACAGGGGGCGGTGAAAAACTGTTTTTT. This codes for CASSLTGGGEKLFF.